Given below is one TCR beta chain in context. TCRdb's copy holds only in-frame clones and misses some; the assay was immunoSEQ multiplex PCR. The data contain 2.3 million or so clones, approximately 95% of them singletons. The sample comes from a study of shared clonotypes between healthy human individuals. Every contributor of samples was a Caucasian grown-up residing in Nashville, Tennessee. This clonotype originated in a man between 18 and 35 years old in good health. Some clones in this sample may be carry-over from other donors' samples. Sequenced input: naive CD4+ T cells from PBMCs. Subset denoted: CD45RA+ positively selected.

CDR3 protein: CASSPSLAEGANVLTF. CDR3 sequence (DNA): TGTGCCAGCAGCCCCTCCCTGGCGGAGGGGGCCAACGTCCTGACTTTC. The J gene is TRBJ2-6, the V gene TRBV7-3; D unclear. This CDR3 has 16 residues. Germline V CDR1 and CDR2: SGHTA, FQGTGA. Trimming shortened V by 5 bases and J by 4 bases, and 15 bases separated the two germline ends.